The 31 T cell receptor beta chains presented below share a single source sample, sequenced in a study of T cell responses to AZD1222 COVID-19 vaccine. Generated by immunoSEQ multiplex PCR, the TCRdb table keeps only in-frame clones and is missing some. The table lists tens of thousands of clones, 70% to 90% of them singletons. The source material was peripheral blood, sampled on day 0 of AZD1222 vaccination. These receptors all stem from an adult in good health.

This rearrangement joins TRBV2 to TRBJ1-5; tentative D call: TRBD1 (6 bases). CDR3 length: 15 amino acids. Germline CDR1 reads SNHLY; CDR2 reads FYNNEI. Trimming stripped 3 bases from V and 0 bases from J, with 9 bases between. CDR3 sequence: CASSETGYSNQPQHF. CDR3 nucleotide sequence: TGTGCCAGCAGTGAGACAGGATATAGCAATCAGCCCCAGCATTTT.

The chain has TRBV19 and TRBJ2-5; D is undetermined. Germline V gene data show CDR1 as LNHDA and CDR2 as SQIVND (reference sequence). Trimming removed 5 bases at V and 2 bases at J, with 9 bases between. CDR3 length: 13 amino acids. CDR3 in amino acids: CASSGGLQETQYF. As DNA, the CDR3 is TGTGCCAGTAGTGGTGGATTACAAGAGACCCAGTACTTC.

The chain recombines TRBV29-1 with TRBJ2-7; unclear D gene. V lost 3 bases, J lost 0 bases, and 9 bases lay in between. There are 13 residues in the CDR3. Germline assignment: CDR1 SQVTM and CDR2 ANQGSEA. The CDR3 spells CSVESQSSYEQYF. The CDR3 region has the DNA TGCAGCGTTGAGAGTCAGAGCTCCTACGAGCAGTACTTC.

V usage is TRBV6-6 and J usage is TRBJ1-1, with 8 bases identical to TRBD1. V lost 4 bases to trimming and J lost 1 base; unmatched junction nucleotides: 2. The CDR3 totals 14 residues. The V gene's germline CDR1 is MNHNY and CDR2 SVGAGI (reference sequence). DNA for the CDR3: TGTGCCAGCAGTTTCAGGGGGCAGAACACTGAAGCTTTCTTT. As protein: CASSFRGQNTEAFF.

The DNA for the CDR3 is TGTGCCAGCAGTTACTCCGTAACAGCGAACACTGAAGCTTTCTTT. Its translation is CASSYSVTANTEAFF. The chain links TRBV6-5 to TRBJ1-1; D uncertain. Germline V gene data show CDR1 as MNHEY and CDR2 as SVGAGI. The CDR3 is 15 amino acids. Trimming pared 0 bases from V and 1 base from J, leaving 9 bases between.

As DNA, the CDR3 is TGTGCCACCAGTGACACAGGTGTAGGTAGCAATCAGCCCCAGCATTTT. Encoded protein: CATSDTGVGSNQPQHF. The J gene is TRBJ1-5, the V gene TRBV24-1, with D possibly being TRBD1 (5 bases). The CDR3 is 16 amino acids. Germline CDR1 and CDR2: KGHDR and SFDVKD. Trimming pared 4 bases from V and 0 bases from J, leaving 12 bases between.

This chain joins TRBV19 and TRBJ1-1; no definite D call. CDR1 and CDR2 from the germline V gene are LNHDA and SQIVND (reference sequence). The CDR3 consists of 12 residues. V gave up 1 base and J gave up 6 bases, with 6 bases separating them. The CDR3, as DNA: TGTGCCAGTAGTATAGGTGGTCCTGAAGCTTTCTTT. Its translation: CASSIGGPEAFF.

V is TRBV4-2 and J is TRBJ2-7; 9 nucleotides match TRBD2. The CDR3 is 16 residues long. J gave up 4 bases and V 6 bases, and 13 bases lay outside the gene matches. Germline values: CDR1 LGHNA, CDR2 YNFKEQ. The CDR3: CASSYQASGEGYEQYF. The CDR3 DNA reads TGTGCCAGCAGTTACCAAGCTAGCGGGGAGGGATACGAGCAGTACTTC.

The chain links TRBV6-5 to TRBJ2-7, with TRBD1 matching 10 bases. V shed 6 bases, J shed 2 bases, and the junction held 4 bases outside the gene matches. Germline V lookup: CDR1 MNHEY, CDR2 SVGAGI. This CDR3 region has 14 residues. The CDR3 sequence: CASRGTGATYEQYF. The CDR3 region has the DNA TGTGCCAGCAGGGGGACAGGGGCTACCTACGAGCAGTACTTC.

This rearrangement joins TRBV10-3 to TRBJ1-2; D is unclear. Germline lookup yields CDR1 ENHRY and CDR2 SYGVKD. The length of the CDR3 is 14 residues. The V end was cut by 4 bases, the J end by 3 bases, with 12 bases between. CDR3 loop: CAISGDGRDYGYTF. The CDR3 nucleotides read TGTGCCATCAGTGGTGATGGGCGAGACTATGGCTACACCTTC.

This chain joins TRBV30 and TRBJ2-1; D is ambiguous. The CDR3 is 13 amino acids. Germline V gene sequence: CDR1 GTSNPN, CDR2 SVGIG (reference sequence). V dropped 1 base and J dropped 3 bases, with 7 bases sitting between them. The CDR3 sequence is CAWSGGHYNEQFF. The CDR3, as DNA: TGTGCCTGGAGTGGCGGCCACTACAATGAGCAGTTCTTC.

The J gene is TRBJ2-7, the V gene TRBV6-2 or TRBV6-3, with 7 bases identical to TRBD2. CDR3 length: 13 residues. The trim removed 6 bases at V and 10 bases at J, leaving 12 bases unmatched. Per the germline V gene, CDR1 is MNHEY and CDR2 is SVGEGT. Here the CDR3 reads CASSSLATGDQYF. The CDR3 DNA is TGTGCCAGCAGCTCACTAGCGACCGGGGATCAGTACTTC.

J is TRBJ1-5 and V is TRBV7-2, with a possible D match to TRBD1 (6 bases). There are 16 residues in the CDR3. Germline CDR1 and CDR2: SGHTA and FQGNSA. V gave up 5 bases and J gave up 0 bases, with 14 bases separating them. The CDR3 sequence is CASSPNGGYSNQPQHF. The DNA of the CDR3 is TGTGCCAGCAGCCCCAACGGGGGCTATAGCAATCAGCCCCAGCATTTT.

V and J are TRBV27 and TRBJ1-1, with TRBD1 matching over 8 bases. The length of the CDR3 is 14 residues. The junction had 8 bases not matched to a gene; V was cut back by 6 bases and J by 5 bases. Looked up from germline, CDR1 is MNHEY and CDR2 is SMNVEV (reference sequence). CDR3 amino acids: CASSLTGGRTEAFF. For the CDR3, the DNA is TGTGCCAGCAGCCTCACAGGGGGTCGGACTGAAGCTTTCTTT.

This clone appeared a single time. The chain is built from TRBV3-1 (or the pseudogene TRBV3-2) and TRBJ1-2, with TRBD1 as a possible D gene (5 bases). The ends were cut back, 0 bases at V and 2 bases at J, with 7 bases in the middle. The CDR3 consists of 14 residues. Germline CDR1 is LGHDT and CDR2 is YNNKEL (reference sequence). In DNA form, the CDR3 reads TGTGCCAGCAGCCAAGATCAGGGCAACTATGGCTACACCTTC. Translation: CASSQDQGNYGYTF.

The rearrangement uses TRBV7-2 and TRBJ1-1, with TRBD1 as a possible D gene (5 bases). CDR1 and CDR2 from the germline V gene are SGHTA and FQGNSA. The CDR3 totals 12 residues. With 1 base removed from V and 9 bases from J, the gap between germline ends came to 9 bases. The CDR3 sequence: CASSLEGHQAFF. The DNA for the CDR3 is TGTGCCAGCAGCTTAGAAGGACATCAAGCTTTCTTT.

CDR3 coding DNA: TGTGCCAGCAGGCTACAGGGGAACAATGAGCAGTTCTTC. The encoded protein is CASRLQGNNEQFF. This sequence joins TRBV28 and TRBJ2-1, with 7 bases aligning to TRBD1. This CDR3 region has 13 residues. Germline V gene lookup returns CDR1 MDHEN and CDR2 SYDVKM. V gave up 6 bases and J gave up 5 bases; unmatched junction bases: 4.

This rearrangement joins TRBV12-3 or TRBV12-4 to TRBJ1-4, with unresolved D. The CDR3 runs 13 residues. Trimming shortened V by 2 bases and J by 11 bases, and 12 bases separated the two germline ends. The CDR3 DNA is TGTGCCAGCAGTTTATCTGGGTCAGCTAAACTGTTTTTT. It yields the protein CASSLSGSAKLFF.

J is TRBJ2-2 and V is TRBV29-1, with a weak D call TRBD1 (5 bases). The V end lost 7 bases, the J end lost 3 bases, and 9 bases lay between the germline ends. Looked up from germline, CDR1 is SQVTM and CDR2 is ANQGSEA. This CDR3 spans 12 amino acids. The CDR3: CSADSYTGELFF. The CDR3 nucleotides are TGCAGCGCCGACAGCTACACCGGGGAGCTGTTTTTT.

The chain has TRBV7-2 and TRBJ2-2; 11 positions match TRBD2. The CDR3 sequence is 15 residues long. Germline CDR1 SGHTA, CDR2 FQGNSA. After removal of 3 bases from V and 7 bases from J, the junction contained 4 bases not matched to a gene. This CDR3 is CASSFSGGAYGELFF. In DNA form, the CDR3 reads TGTGCCAGCAGCTTTAGCGGGGGGGCCTACGGGGAGCTGTTTTTT.

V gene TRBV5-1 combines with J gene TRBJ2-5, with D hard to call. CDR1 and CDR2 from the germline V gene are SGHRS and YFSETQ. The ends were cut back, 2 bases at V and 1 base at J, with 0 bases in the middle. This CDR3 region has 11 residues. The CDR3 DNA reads TGCGCCAGCAGCTTCCAAGAGACCCAGTACTTC. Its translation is CASSFQETQYF.

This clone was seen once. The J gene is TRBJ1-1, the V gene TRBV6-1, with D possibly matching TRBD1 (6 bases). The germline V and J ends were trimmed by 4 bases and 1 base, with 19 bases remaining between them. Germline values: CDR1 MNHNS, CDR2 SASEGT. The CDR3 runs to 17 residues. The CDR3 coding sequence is TGTGCCAGCAGTGCCACCACAGGGCGGTTGAGGAACACTGAAGCTTTCTTT. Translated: CASSATTGRLRNTEAFF.

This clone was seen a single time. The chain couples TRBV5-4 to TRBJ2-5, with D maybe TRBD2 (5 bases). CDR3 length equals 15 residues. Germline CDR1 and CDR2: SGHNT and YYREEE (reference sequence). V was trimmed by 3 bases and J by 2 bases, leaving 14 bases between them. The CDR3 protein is CASSYGTRAQETQYF. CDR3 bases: TGTGCCAGCAGCTACGGTACGAGGGCGCAAGAGACCCAGTACTTC. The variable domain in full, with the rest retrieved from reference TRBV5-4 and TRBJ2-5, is ETGVTQSPTHLIKTRGQQVTLRCSSQSGHNTVSWYQQALGQGPQFIFQYYREEENGRGNFPPRFSGLQFPNYSSELNVNALELDDSALYLCASSYGTRAQETQYFGPGTRLLVL.

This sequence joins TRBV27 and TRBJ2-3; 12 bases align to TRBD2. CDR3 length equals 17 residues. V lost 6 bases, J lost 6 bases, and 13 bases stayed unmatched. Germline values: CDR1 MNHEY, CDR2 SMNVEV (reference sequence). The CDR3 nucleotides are TGTGCCAGCAGCCTAGGCCCGCTAGCGGGGGGGCTCGATACGCAGTATTTT. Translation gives CASSLGPLAGGLDTQYF.

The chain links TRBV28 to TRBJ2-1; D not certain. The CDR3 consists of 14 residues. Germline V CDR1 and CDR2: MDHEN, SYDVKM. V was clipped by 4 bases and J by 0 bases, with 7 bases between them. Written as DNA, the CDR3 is TGTGCCAGCAGTTCCCTCGTCTCCTACAATGAGCAGTTCTTC. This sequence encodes CASSSLVSYNEQFF. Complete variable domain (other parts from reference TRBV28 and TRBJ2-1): DVKVTQSSRYLVKRTGEKVFLECVQDMDHENMFWYRQDPGLGLRLIYFSYDVKMKEKGDIPEGYSVSREKKERFSLILESASTNQTSMYLCASSSLVSYNEQFFGPGTRLTVL.

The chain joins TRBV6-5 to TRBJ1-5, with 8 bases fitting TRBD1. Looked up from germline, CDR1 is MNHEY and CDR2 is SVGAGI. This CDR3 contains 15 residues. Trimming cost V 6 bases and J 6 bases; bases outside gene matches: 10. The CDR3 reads CASRDGQGRGQPQHF. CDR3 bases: TGTGCCAGCAGGGATGGACAGGGAAGGGGTCAGCCCCAGCATTTT.

CDR3 nucleotide sequence: TGTGCCAGCAGTGAAGCGAGAGGGGGCGAGGGCTACACCTTC. Translating gives CASSEARGGEGYTF. The rearrangement joins TRBV2 to TRBJ1-2; TRBD1 matches at 7 bases. The CDR3 has 14 residues. V gave up 0 bases and J gave up 8 bases; unmatched junction bases: 6. Per the germline V gene, CDR1 is SNHLY and CDR2 is FYNNEI.

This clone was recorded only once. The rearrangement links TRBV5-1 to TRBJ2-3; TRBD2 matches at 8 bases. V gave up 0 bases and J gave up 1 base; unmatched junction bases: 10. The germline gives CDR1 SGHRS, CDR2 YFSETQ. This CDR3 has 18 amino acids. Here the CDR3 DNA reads TGCGCCAGCAGCTTGGCAGAGCGGGAGTGGACTGGCACAGATACGCAGTATTTT. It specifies CASSLAEREWTGTDTQYF.

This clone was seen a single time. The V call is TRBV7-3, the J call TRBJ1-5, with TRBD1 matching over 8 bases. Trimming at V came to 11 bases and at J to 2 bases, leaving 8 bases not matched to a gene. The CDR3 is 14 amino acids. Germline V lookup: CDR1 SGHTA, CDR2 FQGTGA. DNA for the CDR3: TGTGCCGCGCAGGGGGCCCGGGGCAATCAGCCCCAGCATTTT. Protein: CAAQGARGNQPQHF. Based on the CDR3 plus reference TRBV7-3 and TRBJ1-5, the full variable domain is GAGVSQTPSNKVTEKGKYVELRCDPISGHTALYWYRQSLGQGPEFLIYFQGTGAADDSGLPNDRFFAVRPEGSVSTLKIQRTERGDSAVYLCAAQGARGNQPQHFGDGTRLSIL.

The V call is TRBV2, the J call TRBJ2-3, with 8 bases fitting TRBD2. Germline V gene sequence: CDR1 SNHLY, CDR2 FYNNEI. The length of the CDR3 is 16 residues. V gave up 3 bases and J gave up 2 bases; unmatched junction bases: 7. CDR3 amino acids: CASSDPAGANTDTQYF. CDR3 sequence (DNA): TGTGCCAGCAGTGACCCAGCGGGGGCCAACACAGATACGCAGTATTTT.

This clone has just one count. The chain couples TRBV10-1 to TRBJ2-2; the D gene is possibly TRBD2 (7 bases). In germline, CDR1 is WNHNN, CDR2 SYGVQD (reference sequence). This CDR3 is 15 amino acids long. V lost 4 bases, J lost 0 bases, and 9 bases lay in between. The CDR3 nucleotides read TGCGCCAGCAGTGGGGGGGGCGCGAACACCGGGGAGCTGTTTTTT. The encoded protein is CASSGGGANTGELFF.